Presented here are 25 T cell receptor beta chains from one specimen sequenced in a study of cytomegalovirus exposure and HLA in healthy donors. Researchers ran the PCR with 60 Vbeta and 13 Jbeta primers. Assay: immunoSEQ multiplex PCR; the TCRdb copy retains only in-frame clones and omits some. The sample includes 200,000 to 250,000 clones, approximately 82% of them seen just once. The sequenced material came from PBMCs. These receptors originate from a man younger than 35 in good health and CMV-seronegative.

V is TRBV2 and J is TRBJ2-7, with TRBD2 matching 7 bases. The trim removed 6 bases at V and 0 bases at J, leaving 11 bases unmatched. Germline assignment: CDR1 SNHLY and CDR2 FYNNEI. The CDR3 is 16 residues long. This chain's CDR3 is CASSRVHGGSSYEQYF. The CDR3 DNA is TGTGCCAGCAGCCGGGTTCATGGCGGGAGCTCCTACGAGCAGTACTTC. The whole variable domain, remainder taken from reference TRBV2 and TRBJ2-7, is EPEVTQTPSHQVTQMGQEVILRCVPISNHLYFYWYRQILGQKVEFLVSFYNNEISEKSEIFDDQFSVERPDGSNFTLKIRSTKLEDSAMYFCASSRVHGGSSYEQYFGPGTRLTVT.

The chain has TRBV7-3 and TRBJ2-7; 7 bases line up with TRBD2. Germline assignment: CDR1 SGHTA and CDR2 FQGTGA. This CDR3 spans 14 amino acids. J was trimmed by 5 bases and V by 5 bases; bases with no gene match: 9. This CDR3 reads CASSPAGRAHEQYF. CDR3 sequence (DNA): TGTGCCAGCAGCCCAGCAGGGAGGGCCCACGAGCAGTACTTC.

The chain's CDR3 is CASSPPQDSFVYNEQFF. CDR3 nucleotides: TGTGCCAGCAGTCCGCCTCAGGACAGCTTCGTCTACAATGAGCAGTTCTTC. This chain uses TRBV28 with TRBJ2-1; perhaps TRBD1 as D (6 bases). Deletions cut 5 bases from V and 3 bases from J, with 20 bases between. The germline gives CDR1 MDHEN, CDR2 SYDVKM. This CDR3 is 17 amino acids long.

This clone came up a few times. The chain employs TRBV30 and TRBJ1-2; D gene unclear. Trimming shortened V by 1 base and J by 5 bases, and 5 bases separated the two germline ends. Germline CDR1 GTSNPN, CDR2 SVGIG (reference sequence). This CDR3 has 11 residues. CDR3 sequence reads: CAWSAGYGYTF. Written as DNA, the CDR3 is TGTGCCTGGAGTGCAGGATATGGCTACACCTTC.

The chain uses TRBV2 and TRBJ1-2, with 8 bases identical to TRBD1. Looked up from germline, CDR1 is SNHLY and CDR2 is FYNNEI. CDR3 size: 14 residues. Germline trimming cut 4 bases from V and 1 base from J; bases unmatched to any gene: 2. This CDR3 is CASSGQGINYGYTF. The CDR3, as DNA: TGTGCCAGCAGTGGACAGGGGATTAACTATGGCTACACCTTC.

This sequence joins TRBV27 and TRBJ1-1; D might be TRBD1 (5 bases). The CDR3 sequence is 13 residues long. Germline lookup yields CDR1 MNHEY and CDR2 SMNVEV (reference sequence). V was shortened by 5 bases and J by 5 bases, with 12 bases between the two germline ends. The chain's CDR3 is CASSVRGYTEAFF. CDR3 nucleotides: TGTGCCAGCAGTGTACGGGGGTATACTGAAGCTTTCTTT.

V gene TRBV4-2 combines with J gene TRBJ1-1; D may be TRBD1 (6 bases). Trimming took off 7 bases at V and 3 bases at J, with 15 bases between the two ends. This CDR3 comprises 14 residues. From germline, CDR1 is LGHNA and CDR2 YNFKEQ. CDR3 region: CASNQGGGHTEAFF. In DNA form, the CDR3 reads TGTGCCAGCAACCAGGGCGGGGGGCACACTGAAGCTTTCTTT.

This clone turned up a few times. The chain is built from TRBV5-1 and TRBJ1-1, with TRBD1 matching 11 bases. Trimming cost V 4 bases and J 5 bases; bases outside gene matches: 10. The length of the CDR3 is 16 residues. Germline V gene data show CDR1 as SGHRS and CDR2 as YFSETQ. The CDR3 DNA reads TGCGCCAGCAGCCTGGGACAGGGGGGAAGGGTTACTGAAGCTTTCTTT. This translates into CASSLGQGGRVTEAFF. The complete variable domain, with remaining parts taken from reference TRBV5-1 and TRBJ1-1, reads KAGVTQTPRYLIKTRGQQVTLSCSPISGHRSVSWYQQTPGQGLQFLFEYFSETQRNKGNFPGRFSGRQFSNSRSEMNVSTLELGDSALYLCASSLGQGGRVTEAFFGQGTRLTVV.

In its sample, this clone was seen a few times. The chain combines TRBV11-2 with TRBJ2-1; D gene unclear. The germline V gene has CDR1 SGHAT and CDR2 FQNNGV. The V and J ends lost 5 bases and 7 bases respectively, with 15 bases between them. The CDR3 runs to 14 residues. This CDR3 reads CASSPVVARNEQFF. CDR3 in DNA: TGTGCCAGCAGCCCGGTGGTGGCGAGGAATGAGCAGTTCTTC. Full variable domain (rest looked up from reference TRBV11-2 and TRBJ2-1): EAGVAQSPRYKIIEKRQSVAFWCNPISGHATLYWYQQILGQGPKLLIQFQNNGVVDDSQLPKDRFSAERLKGVDSTLKIQPAKLEDSAVYLCASSPVVARNEQFFGPGTRLTVL.

This chain connects TRBV10-1 to TRBJ2-3, with TRBD2 matching 14 bases. Germline V lookup: CDR1 WNHNN, CDR2 SYGVQD (reference sequence). The CDR3 covers 22 residues. The junction had 22 bases not matched to a gene; V was cut back by 8 bases and J by 0 bases. The CDR3 sequence: CASQISQRAGLAGVTSTDTQYF. CDR3 nucleotide sequence: TGCGCCAGCCAGATATCACAGAGGGCGGGACTAGCGGGAGTGACGAGCACAGATACGCAGTATTTT.

The chain uses TRBV15 and TRBJ1-4, with TRBD1 identical over 8 bases. CDR1 and CDR2 (germline): LNHNV, YYDKDF (reference sequence). CDR3 length equals 15 residues. V was clipped by 1 base and J by 2 bases; unmatched bases: 0. CDR3 in DNA: TGTGCCACCAGCAGAGGACAGGGGACTAATGAAAAACTGTTTTTT. Protein product: CATSRGQGTNEKLFF.

The chain couples TRBV15 to TRBJ1-4; 9 nucleotides agree with TRBD1. With V trimmed by 2 bases and J by 2 bases, 9 bases remained unmatched. This CDR3 contains 18 residues. The germline V gene has CDR1 LNHNV and CDR2 YYDKDF (reference sequence). CDR3 residues: CATSRSRTGVATNEKLFF. Here the CDR3 DNA reads TGTGCCACCAGCAGATCCCGGACAGGGGTGGCGACTAATGAAAAACTGTTTTTT.

About this clone: An end of the junction differs from the germline gene, which may be a read error. The rearrangement uses TRBV7-9 and TRBJ2-5; the match to TRBD1 covers 7 bases. The CDR3 runs 14 residues. CDR1 and CDR2 from the germline V gene are SEHNR and FQNEAQ (reference sequence). This chain's CDR3 is CSSSSDRVQETQYF. The CDR3 region has the DNA TGTTCCAGCAGCTCAGACAGGGTCCAAGAGACCCAGTACTTC.

The V gene is TRBV6-5, the J gene TRBJ2-7, with 10 bases lining up with TRBD1. Germline V CDR1 and CDR2: MNHEY, SVGAGI. This CDR3 has 15 residues. Germline trimming cut 6 bases from V and 1 base from J; bases unmatched to any gene: 6. CDR3 in amino acids: CASSRPGQGSYEQYF. The CDR3 DNA is TGTGCCAGCAGCCGACCGGGACAGGGGTCCTACGAGCAGTACTTC.

This chain uses TRBV28 with TRBJ1-5, with 10 positions matching TRBD1. The CDR3 spans 15 residues. Germline V gives CDR1 MDHEN, CDR2 SYDVKM. V was clipped by 4 bases and J by 5 bases; unmatched bases: 5. Written as DNA, the CDR3 is TGTGCCAGCAGTTCCGGACAGGGGGTATATCAGCCCCAGCATTTT. Encoded protein: CASSSGQGVYQPQHF.

The rearrangement links TRBV2 to TRBJ2-7; TRBD2 matches at 13 bases. J lost 3 bases, V lost 3 bases, and 2 bases had no gene match. The CDR3 totals 15 residues. Germline CDR1 and CDR2: SNHLY and FYNNEI. CDR3 bases: TGTGCCAGCAGTGAGACTAGCGGGAGGTTCTACGAGCAGTACTTC. The encoded protein is CASSETSGRFYEQYF. Full variable domain (missing parts from reference TRBV2 and TRBJ2-7): EPEVTQTPSHQVTQMGQEVILRCVPISNHLYFYWYRQILGQKVEFLVSFYNNEISEKSEIFDDQFSVERPDGSNFTLKIRSTKLEDSAMYFCASSETSGRFYEQYFGPGTRLTVT.

The chain uses TRBV25-1 and TRBJ1-1; D remains ambiguous. This CDR3 has 13 residues. V gave up 6 bases and J gave up 2 bases, with 10 bases separating them. Germline CDR1 and CDR2: MGHDK and SYGVNS. CDR3 residues: CASSQERNTEAFF. The CDR3 DNA reads as TGTGCCAGCAGCCAAGAGAGAAACACTGAAGCTTTCTTT.

The chain has TRBV2 and TRBJ2-1; D is unclear. CDR1 is SNHLY, CDR2 FYNNEI, per germline. The CDR3 loop spans 11 amino acids. The V end was cut by 6 bases, the J end by 4 bases, with 4 bases between. CDR3 sequence: CASSPYNEQFF. DNA for the CDR3: TGTGCCAGCAGCCCGTACAATGAGCAGTTCTTC.

This clone has only one observation. The chain joins TRBV30 to TRBJ2-1; 8 bases fit TRBD1. Germline loops: CDR1 GTSNPN, CDR2 SVGIG (reference sequence). This CDR3 has 14 residues. V trimming: 7 bases; J trimming: 7 bases; junction bases outside the gene matches: 12. The CDR3 is CASTDRVPLNEQFF. For the CDR3, the DNA is TGTGCCTCTACGGACAGGGTTCCTTTGAATGAGCAGTTCTTC.

Concerning this clone itself: An end of the junction does not agree with germline; a read error may underlie this. J is TRBJ2-7 and V is TRBV10-1; tentatively, D is TRBD2 (6 bases). This CDR3 contains 14 residues. From germline, CDR1 is WNHNN and CDR2 SYGVQD (reference sequence). CDR3 coding DNA: TGCGCCAGCAGTGAGGGGACTCGCCCCTACAAGCAGTACTTC. This gives the protein CASSEGTRPYKQYF.

The chain links TRBV4-1 to TRBJ1-5; D may be TRBD1 (6 bases). Trimming took off 3 bases at V and 6 bases at J, with 12 bases between the two ends. From germline, CDR1 is MGHRA and CDR2 YSYEKL. The CDR3 runs to 14 residues. CDR3 DNA sequence: TGCGCCAGCAGCCACCCTGGGGGGGCTCAGCCCCAGCATTTT. Protein product: CASSHPGGAQPQHF.

The chain combines TRBV27 with TRBJ2-5; no firm D call. The CDR3 is 13 amino acids. The germline V gene encodes CDR1 MNHEY and CDR2 SMNVEV (reference sequence). V gave up 6 bases and J gave up 4 bases, with 12 bases separating them. CDR3: CASREDKRETQYF. CDR3 coding DNA: TGTGCCAGCAGAGAGGATAAAAGAGAGACCCAGTACTTC.

The rearrangement links TRBV5-4 to TRBJ2-7, with D unclear. The CDR3 length is 15 residues. V lost 0 bases, J lost 0 bases, and 10 bases lay in between. The germline CDR1 and CDR2 sequences are SGHNT and YYREEE (reference sequence). CDR3: CASSLGAVSSYEQYF. The CDR3 bases are TGTGCCAGCAGCTTGGGGGCTGTGAGCTCCTACGAGCAGTACTTC.

The V and J genes are TRBV15 and TRBJ1-2; a possible D gene is TRBD1 (5 bases). Per the germline V gene, CDR1 is LNHNV and CDR2 is YYDKDF (reference sequence). The CDR3 length is 15 residues. Trimming cost V 2 bases and J 3 bases, with 13 bases left between them. In DNA, the CDR3 is TGTGCCACCAGCAGATCTCGGGGGGTTTACTATGGCTACACCTTC. Translated: CATSRSRGVYYGYTF.

The chain is built from TRBV7-8 and TRBJ2-5; 7 bases match TRBD1. This CDR3 spans 17 amino acids. The V gene's germline CDR1 is SGHVS and CDR2 FQNEAQ. V was clipped by 2 bases and J by 1 base; unmatched bases: 10. CDR3 nucleotides: TGTGCCAGCAGCTTAAGACAGGGTAGCGCGTCCCAAGAGACCCAGTACTTC. It is translated as CASSLRQGSASQETQYF.